This T cell receptor (beta chain) was observed in a study of blood T cell repertoires in COVID-19. The wider study: Sites across the United States, Italy and Spain contributed samples from acute and convalescent COVID-19.

Profiling relied on immunoSEQ multiplex PCR, and the TCRdb table lists in-frame clones only, not all of them. Of 110,000 or so clones in the sample, around 80% were seen once. This clone was observed once. From germline, CDR1 is ENHRY and CDR2 SYGVKD. There are 14 residues in the CDR3. V lost 6 bases and J lost 5; bases outside the gene matches: 6. The sequence derives from a woman older than 75 with active or convalescent COVID-19. Sequencing was carried out using peripheral blood. V usage is TRBV10-3 and J usage is TRBJ2-7; 11 nucleotides line up with TRBD1. The CDR3, as DNA: TGTGCCATCAGCTCCGGGACAGGGGGAGACGAGCAGTACTTC. Translation: CAISSGTGGDEQYF.